Below are 19 T cell receptor beta chains sequenced from a single sample in a study of blood T cell repertoires in COVID-19. TCRdb keeps only in-frame clones here, not all; method: immunoSEQ multiplex PCR. Among around 340,000 clones, roughly 90% were seen once, and the ten largest hold approximately 0.97%. Sequencing input: PBMCs or T cells enriched from blood (not recorded which). All receptors come from a woman aged 25-40 years who had been exposed to COVID-19.

CDR3 sequence: CASSEGQASSYEQYF. The CDR3 bases are TGCGCCAGCAGCGAGGGACAGGCCAGTAGCTACGAGCAGTACTTC. This chain links TRBV5-1 with TRBJ2-7; 8 nucleotides line up with TRBD1. V shed 4 bases, J shed 3 bases, and the junction held 9 bases outside the gene matches. The CDR3 length is 15 residues. Per germline, CDR1 SGHRS and CDR2 YFSETQ.

The V gene is TRBV27, the J gene TRBJ1-1; 8 bases match TRBD1. In germline, CDR1 is MNHEY, CDR2 SMNVEV (reference sequence). After removal of 2 bases from V and 5 bases from J, the junction contained 4 bases not matched to a gene. CDR3 size: 14 residues. The CDR3 loop reads CASSLRTGSTEAFF. The CDR3 DNA follows: TGTGCCAGCAGTTTACGGACAGGGTCAACTGAAGCTTTCTTT.

V gene TRBV29-1 combines with J gene TRBJ2-3, with D perhaps TRBD2 (7 bases). CDR3 length: 13 amino acids. CDR1 SQVTM and CDR2 ANQGSEA come from the germline V gene. V lost 4 bases, J lost 3 bases, and 11 bases lay in between. CDR3 amino acids: CSVVRGATDTQYF. The CDR3 DNA reads TGCAGCGTTGTTCGGGGGGCGACAGATACGCAGTATTTT.

The DNA for the CDR3 is TGTGCCAGTAACGTAGCGGGAGGGGGTCCGGAGCAGTTCTTC. It yields the protein CASNVAGGGPEQFF. V gene TRBV19 combines with J gene TRBJ2-1; 11 nucleotides agree with TRBD2. Germline V lookup: CDR1 LNHDA, CDR2 SQIVND (reference sequence). The CDR3 totals 14 residues. After removal of 7 bases from V and 10 bases from J, the junction contained 9 bases not matched to a gene.

The V call is TRBV9, the J call TRBJ2-2; 9 bases agree with TRBD1. This CDR3 contains 15 residues. J lost 3 bases, V lost 2 bases, and 2 bases had no gene match. Germline V CDR1 and CDR2: SGDLS, YYNGEE. The CDR3 coding sequence is TGTGCCAGCAGCGTCTGGACAGGGGACACCGGGGAGCTGTTTTTT. Translated, it gives CASSVWTGDTGELFF.

The chain carries TRBV15 and TRBJ2-3; 8 bases are a match to TRBD1. After removal of 5 bases from V and 2 bases from J, the junction contained 6 bases not matched to a gene. The CDR3 consists of 15 residues. The germline V gene encodes CDR1 LNHNV and CDR2 YYDKDF (reference sequence). CDR3 sequence (DNA): TGTGCCACCAGCGAGACAGGGGACGTCACAGATACGCAGTATTTT. Its protein product is CATSETGDVTDTQYF.

The rearrangement uses TRBV27 and TRBJ1-2, with D hard to call. V was pared by 6 bases and J by 1 base, with 6 bases between. Germline-derived CDR1 and CDR2 are MNHEY and SMNVEV (reference sequence). The CDR3 is made up of 12 amino acids. The CDR3 loop reads CASSVLNYGYTF. CDR3 bases: TGTGCCAGCAGCGTCCTTAACTATGGCTACACCTTC.

The CDR3 nucleotides read TGTGCCAGCTCACCTGGACTAGAGGGGGATACGCAGTATTTT. It is translated as CASSPGLEGDTQYF. J is TRBJ2-3 and V is TRBV18, with 7 bases fitting TRBD2. This CDR3 comprises 14 residues. Germline V lookup: CDR1 KGHSH, CDR2 LQKENI. V lost 3 bases, J lost 6 bases, and 6 bases stayed unmatched.

The rearrangement links TRBV19 to TRBJ2-1; D gene unclear. V dropped 7 bases and J dropped 0 bases, with 10 bases sitting between them. This CDR3 has 14 amino acids. Germline loops: CDR1 LNHDA, CDR2 SQIVND (reference sequence). The CDR3 coding sequence is TGTGCCAGTACAACCGCGAGCTCCTACAATGAGCAGTTCTTC. Translating it yields CASTTASSYNEQFF. Looking up the rest from reference TRBV19 and TRBJ2-1 gives the full variable domain: DGGITQSPKYLFRKEGQNVTLSCEQNLNHDAMYWYRQDPGQGLRLIYYSQIVNDFQKGDIAEGYSVSREKKESFPLTVTSAQKNPTAFYLCASTTASSYNEQFFGPGTRLTVL.

The chain carries TRBV6-2 or TRBV6-3 and TRBJ2-1, with 8 bases aligning to TRBD1. This CDR3 has 15 residues. Germline V lookup: CDR1 MNHEY, CDR2 SVGEGT. V lost 3 bases and J lost 10; bases outside the gene matches: 11. CDR3 sequence reads: CASSYGARGLGEQFF. CDR3 DNA: TGTGCCAGCAGTTATGGTGCCAGGGGGCTAGGGGAGCAGTTCTTC.

The V and J genes are TRBV7-3 and TRBJ2-5; 10 bases are shared with TRBD2. Germline V gives CDR1 SGHTA, CDR2 FQGTGA. This CDR3 comprises 17 residues. With 2 bases clipped from V and 5 bases from J, the junction kept 11 bases outside the gene matches. CDR3 residues: CASSLGVAGGFLETQYF. CDR3 in DNA: TGTGCCAGCAGCTTAGGAGTAGCGGGAGGATTTTTGGAGACCCAGTACTTC.

This rearrangement joins TRBV29-1 to TRBJ1-1, with 7 positions matching TRBD1. V shed 4 bases, J shed 5 bases, and the junction held 7 bases outside the gene matches. Germline CDR1 and CDR2: SQVTM and ANQGSEA. The CDR3 has 13 amino acids. In nucleotides, the CDR3 is TGCAGCGTTGCGGACAGGCTGGGGACTGAAGCTTTCTTT. It translates to CSVADRLGTEAFF.

The CDR3 loop is CASSEFLEVLSGNTIYF. DNA for the CDR3: TGTGCCAGCAGTGAGTTTTTAGAAGTCCTCTCTGGAAACACCATATATTTT. The rearrangement links TRBV2 to TRBJ1-3; no reliable D call. The germline V and J ends were trimmed by 3 bases and 0 bases, with 15 bases remaining between them. CDR1 and CDR2 (germline): SNHLY, FYNNEI. The CDR3 length is 17 residues. The full variable domain, rest sourced from reference TRBV2 and TRBJ1-3, is EPEVTQTPSHQVTQMGQEVILRCVPISNHLYFYWYRQILGQKVEFLVSFYNNEISEKSEIFDDQFSVERPDGSNFTLKIRSTKLEDSAMYFCASSEFLEVLSGNTIYFGEGSWLTVV.

The chain employs TRBV9 and TRBJ2-7; perhaps TRBD2 as D (6 bases). Germline V gene data show CDR1 as SGDLS and CDR2 as YYNGEE. The V end lost 4 bases, the J end lost 4 bases, and 18 bases lay between the germline ends. The CDR3 totals 15 residues. The CDR3 region has the DNA TGTGCCAGCAGCCCAAGATCCGGGACTGATTACGAGCAGTACTTC. Encoded protein: CASSPRSGTDYEQYF.

The rearrangement uses TRBV18 and TRBJ1-1; D is ambiguous. The CDR3 has 16 residues. Germline V CDR1 and CDR2: KGHSH, LQKENI. V dropped 2 bases and J dropped 3 bases, with 16 bases sitting between them. DNA of the CDR3: TGTGCCAGCTCACCAAATCATCTTTCTAGAGACACTGAAGCTTTCTTT. Translation: CASSPNHLSRDTEAFF.

The genes are TRBV29-1 and TRBJ2-5; 9 bases agree with TRBD2. This CDR3 is built from 16 residues. Germline CDR1 and CDR2: SQVTM and ANQGSEA. The V and J ends lost 1 base and 4 bases, in that order; junction bases with no gene match: 10. The CDR3 DNA sequence: TGCAGCGTTGAAGGGGTTAGAGGCGGGAGGGCAGAGACCCAGTACTTC. It translates to CSVEGVRGGRAETQYF.

The rearrangement joins TRBV7-2 to TRBJ2-7; 7 bases agree with TRBD2. This CDR3 contains 16 residues. Germline-derived CDR1 and CDR2 are SGHTA and FQGNSA. The ends lost 5 bases at V and 4 bases at J; junction bases unmatched: 14. The CDR3 here is CASSDGLGREGYEQYF. The CDR3 DNA reads as TGTGCCAGCAGCGACGGACTAGGGCGCGAGGGGTACGAGCAGTACTTC.

This clone was detected only once. V and J are TRBV15 and TRBJ2-1; maybe TRBD2 (6 bases). V was clipped by 1 base and J by 0 bases, with 7 bases between them. CDR1 LNHNV and CDR2 YYDKDF come from the germline V gene (reference sequence). This CDR3 has 15 amino acids. CDR3 loop: CATSRGGTSYNEQFF. The CDR3 coding sequence is TGTGCCACCAGCAGAGGCGGGACCTCCTACAATGAGCAGTTCTTC.

The chain recombines TRBV2 with TRBJ2-3, with unresolved D. V was pared by 8 bases and J by 2 bases, with 11 bases between. From germline, CDR1 is SNHLY and CDR2 FYNNEI. The CDR3 has 13 residues. The CDR3: CASPKLTTDTQYF. In nucleotides, the CDR3 is TGTGCCAGCCCCAAACTCACCACAGATACGCAGTATTTT. Supplemented by reference TRBV2 and TRBJ2-3, the full variable domain reads EPEVTQTPSHQVTQMGQEVILRCVPISNHLYFYWYRQILGQKVEFLVSFYNNEISEKSEIFDDQFSVERPDGSNFTLKIRSTKLEDSAMYFCASPKLTTDTQYFGPGTRLTVL.